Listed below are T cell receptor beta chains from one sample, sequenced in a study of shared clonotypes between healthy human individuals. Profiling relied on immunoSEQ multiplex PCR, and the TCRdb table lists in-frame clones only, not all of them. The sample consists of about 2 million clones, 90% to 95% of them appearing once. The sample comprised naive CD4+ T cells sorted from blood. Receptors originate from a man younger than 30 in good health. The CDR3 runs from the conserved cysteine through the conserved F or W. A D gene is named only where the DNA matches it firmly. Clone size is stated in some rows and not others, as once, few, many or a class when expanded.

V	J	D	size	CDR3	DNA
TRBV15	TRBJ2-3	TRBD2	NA	CATSPGVAGADTQYF	TGTGCCACCAGCCCCGGGGTAGCGGGAGCAGATACGCAGTATTTT
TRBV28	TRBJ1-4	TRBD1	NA	CASSLWAGGAREKLFF	TGTGCCAGCAGTTTATGGGCAGGGGGCGCTCGGGAAAAACTGTTTTTT
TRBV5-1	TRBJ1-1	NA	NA	CASSLPSGTNTEAFF	TGCGCCAGCAGCTTGCCCTCCGGGACTAACACTGAAGCTTTCTTT
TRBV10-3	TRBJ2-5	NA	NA	CAISEGGKETQYF	TGTGCCATCAGTGAAGGCGGGAAAGAGACCCAGTACTTC
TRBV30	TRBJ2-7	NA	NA	CAWASSYEQYF	TGTGCCTGGGCCTCCAGCTACGAGCAGTACTTC
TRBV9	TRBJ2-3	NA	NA	CASSVGRGAISDTQYF	TGTGCCAGCAGCGTAGGGCGGGGAGCTATTTCAGATACGCAGTATTTT
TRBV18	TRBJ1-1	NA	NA	CASSPTRVNTEAFF	TGTGCCAGCTCACCTACCAGGGTTAACACTGAAGCTTTCTTT
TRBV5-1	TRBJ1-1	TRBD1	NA	CASRGTGSNTEAFF	TGCGCCAGCAGGGGGACAGGTTCGAACACTGAAGCTTTCTTT
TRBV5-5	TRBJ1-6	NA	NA	CASSPGANSPLHF	TGTGCCAGCAGCCCGGGAGCAAATTCACCCCTCCACTTT
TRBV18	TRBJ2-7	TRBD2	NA	CASSQVAGSTYEQYF	TGTGCCAGCTCACAGGTAGCGGGATCGACCTACGAGCAGTACTTC
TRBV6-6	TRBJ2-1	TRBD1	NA	CASSPLRGMTYNEQFF	TGTGCCAGCAGTCCACTCAGGGGGATGACCTACAATGAGCAGTTCTTC
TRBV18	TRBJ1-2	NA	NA	CASSPYKSSEHGYTF	TGTGCCAGCTCACCATATAAGAGCAGTGAGCATGGCTACACCTTC
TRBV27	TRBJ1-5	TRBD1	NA	CASDRGQQINQPQHF	TGTGCCTCGGACCGGGGACAGCAAATAAATCAGCCCCAGCATTTT
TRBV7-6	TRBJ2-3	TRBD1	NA	CASSFYRGDTQYF	TGTGCCAGCAGCTTCTACAGGGGAGATACGCAGTATTTT
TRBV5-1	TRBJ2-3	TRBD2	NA	CASSDSLAGAADTQYF	TGCGCCAGCAGCGATTCCTTAGCGGGGGCCGCAGATACGCAGTATTTT
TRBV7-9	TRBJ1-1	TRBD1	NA	CASSLDTGGWDTEAFF	TGTGCCAGCAGCTTAGATACAGGGGGCTGGGACACTGAAGCTTTCTTT
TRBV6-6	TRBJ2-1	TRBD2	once	CASSGSGGVGNEQFF	TGTGCCAGCAGTGGGAGCGGGGGGGTAGGCAATGAGCAGTTCTTC
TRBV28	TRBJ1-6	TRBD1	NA	CASSWGQIRSSPLHF	TGTGCCAGCAGCTGGGGACAGATCCGGAGTTCACCCCTCCACTTT
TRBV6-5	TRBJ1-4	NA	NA	CASTAGSTNEKLFF	TGTGCCAGCACCGCCGGCTCGACTAATGAAAAACTGTTTTTT
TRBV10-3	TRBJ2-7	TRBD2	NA	CAIQTSGDRHEQYF	TGTGCCATCCAGACTAGCGGGGATCGGCACGAGCAGTACTTC
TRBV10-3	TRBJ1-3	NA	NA	CAIKDFSGNTIYF	TGTGCCATCAAAGATTTCTCTGGAAACACCATATATTTT
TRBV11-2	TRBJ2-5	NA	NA	CASSLGVTNQETQYF	TGTGCCAGCAGCTTAGGAGTGACCAACCAAGAGACCCAGTACTTC
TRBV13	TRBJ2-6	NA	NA	CASSLGPTGANVLTF	TGTGCCAGCAGCTTAGGACCCACTGGGGCCAACGTCCTGACTTTC
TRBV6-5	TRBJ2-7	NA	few	CASSYVYDTVYEQYF	TGTGCCAGCAGTTACGTGTATGACACCGTCTACGAGCAGTACTTC
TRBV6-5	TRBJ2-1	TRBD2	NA	CASSYSSGVPYNEQFF	TGTGCCAGCAGTTACTCCAGCGGGGTTCCATACAATGAGCAGTTCTTC
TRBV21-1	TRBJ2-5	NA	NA	CASSTQGTQYF	TGTGCCAGCAGCACGCAGGGGACCCAGTACTTC
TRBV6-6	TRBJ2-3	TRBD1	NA	CASWDSNLSTDTQYF	TGTGCCAGCTGGGACAGCAACCTCAGCACAGATACGCAGTATTTT
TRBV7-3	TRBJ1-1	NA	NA	CASSLTSYGGTEAFF	TGTGCCAGCAGCTTAACGTCGTATGGCGGCACTGAAGCTTTCTTT
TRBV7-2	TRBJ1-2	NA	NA	CASSIQGNYGYTF	TGTGCCAGCAGTATACAGGGCAACTATGGCTACACCTTC
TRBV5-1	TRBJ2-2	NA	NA	CASSLVGYANTGELFF	TGCGCCAGCAGCTTGGTAGGGTACGCGAACACCGGGGAGCTGTTTTTT
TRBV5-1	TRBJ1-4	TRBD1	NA	CASSLGQGPNEKLFF	TGCGCCAGCAGCTTGGGACAGGGCCCTAATGAAAAACTGTTTTTT
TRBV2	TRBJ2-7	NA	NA	CASSEISHTYEQYF	TGTGCCAGCAGTGAAATTTCTCATACCTACGAGCAGTACTTC
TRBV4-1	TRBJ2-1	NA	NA	CASSPNSLQLYNEQFF	TGCGCCAGCAGCCCAAATAGTCTCCAACTCTACAATGAGCAGTTCTTC
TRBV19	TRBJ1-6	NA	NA	CASSTRDRGSPLHF	TGTGCCAGTAGTACCCGGGACCGAGGTTCACCCCTCCACTTT
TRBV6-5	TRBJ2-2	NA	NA	CASSPGAELFF	TGTGCCAGCAGTCCCGGGGCCGAGCTGTTTTTT
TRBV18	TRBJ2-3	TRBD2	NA	CASSPGLAQDTQYF	TGTGCCAGCTCACCGGGACTAGCCCAAGATACGCAGTATTTT
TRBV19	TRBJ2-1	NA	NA	CASSSAGLSENEQFF	TGTGCCAGTAGTTCTGCGGGATTATCAGAGAATGAGCAGTTCTTC
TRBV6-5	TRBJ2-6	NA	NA	CASSYEATGANVLTF	TGTGCCAGCAGTTACGAAGCTACTGGGGCCAACGTCCTGACTTTC
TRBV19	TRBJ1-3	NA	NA	CASIPATADRGNTIYF	TGTGCCAGTATCCCCGCGACGGCGGACCGAGGAAACACCATATATTTT
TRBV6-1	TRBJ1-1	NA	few	CASSGQFLVTEAFF	TGTGCCAGCAGCGGACAGTTTCTCGTCACTGAAGCTTTCTTT
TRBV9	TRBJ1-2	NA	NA	CASSVGQGIVDGYTF	TGTGCCAGCAGCGTAGGCCAGGGGATCGTCGACGGCTACACCTTC
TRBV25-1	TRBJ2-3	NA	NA	CASSVLGGGTDTQYF	TGTGCCAGCAGTGTATTGGGGGGTGGCACAGATACGCAGTATTTT
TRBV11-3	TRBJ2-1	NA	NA	CASSLPTLALPVGNEQFF	TGTGCCAGCAGCCTACCAACACTAGCTTTGCCCGTGGGGAATGAGCAGTTCTTC
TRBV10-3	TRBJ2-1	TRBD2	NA	CAISESGVGRAYNEQFF	TGTGCCATCAGTGAGTCGGGAGTCGGGAGGGCTTACAATGAGCAGTTCTTC
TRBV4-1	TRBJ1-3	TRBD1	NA	CASSPVTDRAGNTIYF	TGCGCCAGCAGCCCCGTCACTGACAGGGCTGGAAACACCATATATTTT
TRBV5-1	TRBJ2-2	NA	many	CASSLESSNTGELFF	TGCGCCAGCAGCTTGGAATCCTCAAACACCGGGGAGCTGTTTTTT
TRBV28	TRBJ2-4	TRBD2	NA	CASSTAGGSVDIQYF	TGTGCCAGCAGTACCGCGGGAGGGTCGGTAGACATTCAGTACTTC
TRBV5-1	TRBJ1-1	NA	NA	CASSLAVDNTEAFF	TGCGCCAGCAGCTTGGCCGTCGACAACACTGAAGCTTTCTTT
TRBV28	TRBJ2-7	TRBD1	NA	CASRARDRWVYEQYF	TGTGCCAGCAGAGCCCGGGACAGGTGGGTCTACGAGCAGTACTTC
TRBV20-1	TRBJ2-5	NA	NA	CSAETQYF	TGCAGTGCTGAGACCCAGTACTTC
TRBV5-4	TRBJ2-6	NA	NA	CASRRALGANVLTF	TGTGCCAGCCGTAGGGCTCTAGGGGCCAACGTCCTGACTTTC
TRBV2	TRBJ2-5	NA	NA	CASSGSQWSETQYF	TGTGCCAGCAGTGGCTCTCAATGGTCAGAGACCCAGTACTTC
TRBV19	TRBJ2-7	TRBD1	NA	CASSPPHRGAYEQYF	TGTGCCAGTAGTCCGCCTCACAGGGGGGCTTACGAGCAGTACTTC
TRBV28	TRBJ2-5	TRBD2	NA	CASRRLAGGSQETQYF	TGTGCCAGCAGACGCCTAGCGGGGGGAAGTCAAGAGACCCAGTACTTC
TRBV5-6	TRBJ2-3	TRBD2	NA	CASSLAGGTDTQYF	TGTGCCAGCAGCTTGGCGGGAGGGACAGATACGCAGTATTTT
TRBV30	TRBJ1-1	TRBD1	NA	CAWSSKQGGDTEAFF	TGTGCCTGGAGTTCTAAACAGGGGGGGGACACTGAAGCTTTCTTT
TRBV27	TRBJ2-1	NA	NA	CARISCSSYNEQFF	TGTGCCCGTATTAGCTGTAGCTCCTACAATGAGCAGTTCTTC
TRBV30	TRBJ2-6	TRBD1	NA	CACWAGQGVSGANVLTF	TGTGCCTGTTGGGCTGGACAGGGCGTCTCTGGGGCCAACGTCCTGACTTTC
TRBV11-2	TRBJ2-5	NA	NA	CASSLLQGLQETQYF	TGTGCCAGCAGCTTACTCCAGGGGCTCCAAGAGACCCAGTACTTC